The 15 T cell receptor beta chains reported below all come from one sample, sequenced in a study of blood T cells in healthy people across ages. For the second PCR, which ran for about 7 to 11 cycles, a sample-barcoded 5' primer and a J-beta primer mix were used. Each CDR3 protein is one row after TCRdb ran MiXCR on the 5' RACE reads. The data contain some 1.5 million distinct CDR3 sequences, roughly 43% of them seen just once; the ten biggest clones take up roughly 3.7%. Input material: blood. These receptors were taken from a woman younger than 30 in good health.

This clonotype was detected a few times. The J gene is TRBJ2-1, the V gene TRBV6-2 or TRBV6-3; 15 bases are shared with TRBD2. Germline V gives CDR1 MNHEY, CDR2 SVGEGT. The CDR3 runs 19 residues. V dropped 6 bases and J dropped 9; count of bases not matched to a gene: 18. CDR3 in amino acids: CASRMPGLAGGPGRSEQFF. As DNA, the CDR3 is TGTGCCAGCAGAATGCCGGGACTAGCGGGGGGCCCGGGGAGGAGTGAGCAGTTCTTC.

This chain joins TRBV27 and TRBJ2-3; D call uncertain. There are 14 residues in the CDR3. Germline values: CDR1 MNHEY, CDR2 SMNVEV (reference sequence). The V end was cut by 5 bases, the J end by 2 bases, with 11 bases between. The DNA of the CDR3 is TGTGCCAGCAGTGCAGACACGCTCACAGATACGCAGTATTTT. Translation gives CASSADTLTDTQYF.

In this sample, this clonotype turned up a few times. This chain connects TRBV7-2 to TRBJ2-1, with 10 bases matching TRBD2. V dropped 5 bases and J dropped 5; count of bases not matched to a gene: 9. CDR3 length equals 16 residues. The germline gives CDR1 SGHTA, CDR2 FQGNSA. The CDR3 loop reads CASSPLAGGKNNEQFF. CDR3 bases: TGTGCCAGCAGCCCCTTAGCGGGAGGAAAAAACAATGAGCAGTTCTTC.

This clonotype was seen only once. The junction and the germline gene differ at one end; a read error may be behind it. This sequence joins TRBV7-2 and TRBJ1-1; D gene ambiguous. This CDR3 is 15 amino acids long. Per the germline V gene, CDR1 is SGHTA and CDR2 is FQGNSA. The CDR3 DNA sequence: TGTGCCAGCAGCTTAGTTAACAGAAAGAACTCTGAAGCTTTCTTT. This codes for CASSLVNRKNSEAFF.

This clonotype was detected a few times. The chain links TRBV4-3 to TRBJ1-2, with 7 bases aligning to TRBD1. In germline, CDR1 is LGHNA, CDR2 YSLEER. The CDR3 has 15 amino acids. J was trimmed by 4 bases and V by 4 bases; bases with no gene match: 9. The CDR3 sequence: CASSPEQGNSYGYTF. The CDR3 region has the DNA TGCGCCAGCAGCCCAGAACAGGGGAATTCCTATGGCTACACCTTC.

In this sample, this clonotype turned up once. V usage is TRBV5-1 and J usage is TRBJ1-1; D not certain. The CDR3 has 14 residues. The germline V and J ends were trimmed by 2 bases and 0 bases, with 8 bases remaining between them. Germline CDR1 SGHRS, CDR2 YFSETQ. The CDR3 reads CASSFLTVNTEAFF. CDR3 nucleotides: TGCGCCAGCAGCTTTTTGACGGTGAACACTGAAGCTTTCTTT.

The genes are TRBV11-2 and TRBJ2-5; TRBD1 matches 9 bases. After removal of 6 bases from V and 11 bases from J, the junction contained 10 bases not matched to a gene. Germline V gene lookup returns CDR1 SGHAT and CDR2 FQNNGV. The CDR3 loop spans 13 amino acids. In DNA, the CDR3 is TGTGCCAGCAGGCGAACAGGGGGCCATGAGCAGTACTTC. Translation: CASRRTGGHEQYF.

This clonotype occurred once. V gene TRBV10-3 combines with J gene TRBJ1-2; D uncertain. The CDR3 extends over 12 amino acids. The V and J ends lost 6 bases and 3 bases respectively, with 8 bases between them. Per germline, CDR1 ENHRY and CDR2 SYGVKD. CDR3 nucleotide sequence: TGTGCCATCAGGGACTCCCACTATGGCTACACCTTC. Translated: CAIRDSHYGYTF.

This clonotype was seen ten or more times. V is TRBV7-2 and J is TRBJ2-7, with 7 positions matching TRBD2. With V trimmed by 1 base and J by 4 bases, 7 bases remained unmatched. The CDR3 loop spans 15 amino acids. CDR1 SGHTA and CDR2 FQGNSA come from the germline V gene. The CDR3 DNA follows: TGTGCCAGCAGCTTAGACCGGACTAGAACATACGAGCAGTACTTC. This encodes CASSLDRTRTYEQYF.

To note about this clonotype: Its ends do not fully match the called genes, so a read error is possible. This rearrangement joins TRBV7-7 to TRBJ2-1; the D is unclear. Germline CDR1 and CDR2: SSHAT and FNYEAQ (reference sequence). This CDR3 comprises 14 residues. The CDR3, as DNA: TGTGCTAGCAGCCCAGGTGCCAATTTCAATGAGCAGTTCTTC. This codes for CASSPGANFNEQFF.

The gene calls are TRBV20-1 and TRBJ2-7; TRBD1 aligns across 8 bases. The junction had 7 bases not matched to a gene; V was cut back by 0 bases and J by 6 bases. The CDR3 is made up of 14 amino acids. Germline CDR1 is DFQATT and CDR2 is SNEGSKA (reference sequence). The CDR3 DNA reads TGCAGTGCTAGAGATTCCAGGGGGCCAGGCGAGCAGTACTTC. Its protein is CSARDSRGPGEQYF.

This chain joins TRBV20-1 and TRBJ1-1; D is unresolved. The CDR3 contains 13 residues. V dropped 4 bases and J dropped 1 base, with 10 bases sitting between them. The V gene's germline CDR1 is DFQATT and CDR2 SNEGSKA (reference sequence). The CDR3 spells CSATGVANTEAFF. The CDR3, as DNA: TGCAGTGCTACAGGCGTCGCGAACACTGAAGCTTTCTTT.

This clonotype was seen at least ten times. The CDR3 protein is CASSFGPEQFF. The DNA of the CDR3 is TGTGCCAGCAGCTTCGGCCCAGAGCAGTTCTTC. This chain connects TRBV7-9 to TRBJ2-1; D unclear. The V end lost 3 bases, the J end lost 10 bases, and 7 bases lay between the germline ends. CDR3 length equals 11 residues. Germline lookup yields CDR1 SEHNR and CDR2 FQNEAQ (reference sequence).

This clonotype has only one observation. The gene calls are TRBV7-9 and TRBJ1-1; a possible D gene is TRBD1 (6 bases). The CDR3 is 17 residues long. V was shortened by 1 base and J by 6 bases, with 21 bases between the two germline ends. CDR1 SEHNR and CDR2 FQNEAQ come from the germline V gene (reference sequence). The CDR3 spells CASSLGTGRRRSPEAFF. CDR3 in DNA: TGTGCCAGCAGCTTAGGTACAGGGCGGAGGCGATCCCCTGAAGCTTTCTTT.

This rearrangement joins TRBV24-1 to TRBJ2-5; 10 bases align to TRBD2. CDR3 length: 13 residues. With V trimmed by 10 bases and J by 5 bases, 6 bases remained unmatched. Germline assignment: CDR1 KGHDR and CDR2 SFDVKD. The CDR3 sequence is CATAGTSAETQYF. CDR3 nucleotide sequence: TGTGCCACGGCCGGGACTAGCGCTGAGACCCAGTACTTC.